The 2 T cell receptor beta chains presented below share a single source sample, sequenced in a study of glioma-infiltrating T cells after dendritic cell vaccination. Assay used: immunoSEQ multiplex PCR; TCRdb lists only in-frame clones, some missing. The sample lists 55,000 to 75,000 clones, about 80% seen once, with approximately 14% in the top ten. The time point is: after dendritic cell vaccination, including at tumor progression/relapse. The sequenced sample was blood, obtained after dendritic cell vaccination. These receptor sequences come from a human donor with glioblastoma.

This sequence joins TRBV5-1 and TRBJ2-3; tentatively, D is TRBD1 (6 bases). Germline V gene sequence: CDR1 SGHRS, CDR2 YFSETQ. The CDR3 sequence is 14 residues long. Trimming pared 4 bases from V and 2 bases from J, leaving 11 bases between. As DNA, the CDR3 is TGCGCCAGCAGCCAGGACAGCTACACAGATACGCAGTATTTT. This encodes CASSQDSYTDTQYF. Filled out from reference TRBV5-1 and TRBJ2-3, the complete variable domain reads KAGVTQTPRYLIKTRGQQVTLSCSPISGHRSVSWYQQTPGQGLQFLFEYFSETQRNKGNFPGRFSGRQFSNSRSEMNVSTLELGDSALYLCASSQDSYTDTQYFGPGTRLTVL.

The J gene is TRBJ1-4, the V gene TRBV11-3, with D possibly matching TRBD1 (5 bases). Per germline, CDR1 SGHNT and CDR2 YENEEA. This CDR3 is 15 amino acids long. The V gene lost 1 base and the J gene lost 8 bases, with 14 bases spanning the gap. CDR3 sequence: CASSLAGEAGEKLFF. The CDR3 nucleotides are TGTGCCAGCAGCTTAGCGGGGGAAGCGGGGGAAAAACTGTTTTTT. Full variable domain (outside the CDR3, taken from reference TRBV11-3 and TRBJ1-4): EAGVVQSPRYKIIEKKQPVAFWCNPISGHNTLYWYLQNLGQGPELLIRYENEEAVDDSQLPKDRFSAERLKGVDSTLKIQPAELGDSAVYLCASSLAGEAGEKLFFGSGTQLSVL.